This T cell receptor (beta chain) stems from a study of cytomegalovirus exposure and HLA in healthy donors. Researchers ran the PCR with 60 Vbeta and 13 Jbeta primers. Profiled with immunoSEQ multiplex PCR; TCRdb holds only in-frame clones, not every one. This sample carries 150,000 to 200,000 clones, about 80% of them seen once, and the ten largest clones take about 0.64%. The sample taken for sequencing was PBMCs. This clonotype was sampled from a boy aged 5-17 years in good health and CMV-seronegative.

The CDR3: CASSSSGSTDTQYF. The CDR3 coding sequence is TGTGCCAGCAGCTCTAGCGGGAGCACAGATACGCAGTATTTT. This chain joins TRBV5-6 and TRBJ2-3; TRBD2 matches 8 bases. CDR3 length: 14 amino acids. Looked up from germline, CDR1 is SGHDT and CDR2 is YYEEEE. The trim removed 3 bases at V and 0 bases at J, leaving 0 bases unmatched.